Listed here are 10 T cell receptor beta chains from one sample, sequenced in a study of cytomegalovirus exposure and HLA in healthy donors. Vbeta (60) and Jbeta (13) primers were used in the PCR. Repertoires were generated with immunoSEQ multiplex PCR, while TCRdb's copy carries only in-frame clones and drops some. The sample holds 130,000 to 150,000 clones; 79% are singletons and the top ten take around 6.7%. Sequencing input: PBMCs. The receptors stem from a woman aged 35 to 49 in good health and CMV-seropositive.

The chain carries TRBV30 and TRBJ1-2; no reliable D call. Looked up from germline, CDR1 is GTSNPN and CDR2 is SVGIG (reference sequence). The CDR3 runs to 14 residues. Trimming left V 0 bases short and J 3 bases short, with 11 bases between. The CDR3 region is CAWSVSGFYYGYTF. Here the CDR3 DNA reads TGTGCCTGGAGTGTAAGCGGTTTCTACTATGGCTACACCTTC.

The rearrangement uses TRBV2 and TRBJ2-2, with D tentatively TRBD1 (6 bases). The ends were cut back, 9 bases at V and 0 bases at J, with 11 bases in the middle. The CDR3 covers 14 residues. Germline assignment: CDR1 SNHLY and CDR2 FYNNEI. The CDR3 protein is CARTGTSNTGELFF. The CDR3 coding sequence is TGTGCCAGGACCGGGACATCGAACACCGGGGAGCTGTTTTTT.

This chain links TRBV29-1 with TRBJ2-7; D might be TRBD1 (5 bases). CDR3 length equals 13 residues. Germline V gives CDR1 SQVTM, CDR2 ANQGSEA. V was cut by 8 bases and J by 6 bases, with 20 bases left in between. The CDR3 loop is CSTVDTPVGEQYF. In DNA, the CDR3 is TGCAGCACGGTGGACACACCCGTTGGCGAGCAGTACTTC.

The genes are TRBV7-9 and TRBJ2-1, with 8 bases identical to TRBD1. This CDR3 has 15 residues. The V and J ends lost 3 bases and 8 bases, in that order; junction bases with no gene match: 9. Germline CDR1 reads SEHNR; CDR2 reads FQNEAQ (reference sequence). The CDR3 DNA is TGTGCCAGCAGCTTCAGGGGGCTGAGTGTGGATGAGCAGTTCTTC. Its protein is CASSFRGLSVDEQFF.

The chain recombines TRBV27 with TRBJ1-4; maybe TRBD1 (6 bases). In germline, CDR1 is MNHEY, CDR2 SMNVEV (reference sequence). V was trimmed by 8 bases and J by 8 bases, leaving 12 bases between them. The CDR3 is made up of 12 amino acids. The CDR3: CASGTRGEKLFF. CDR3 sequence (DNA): TGTGCCAGCGGGACGAGGGGGGAAAAACTGTTTTTT.

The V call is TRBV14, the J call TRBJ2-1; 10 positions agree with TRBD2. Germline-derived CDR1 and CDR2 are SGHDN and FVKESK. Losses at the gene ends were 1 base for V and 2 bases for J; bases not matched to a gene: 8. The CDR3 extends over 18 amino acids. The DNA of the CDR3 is TGTGCCAGCAGCCAAGTTGCCCAGCGGGGGGGCCCCTACAATGAGCAGTTCTTC. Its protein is CASSQVAQRGGPYNEQFF.

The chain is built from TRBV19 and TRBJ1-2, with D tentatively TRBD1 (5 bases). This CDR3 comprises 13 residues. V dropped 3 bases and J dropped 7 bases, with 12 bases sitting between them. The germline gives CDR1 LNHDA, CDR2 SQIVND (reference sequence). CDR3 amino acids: CASSIVREAGYTF. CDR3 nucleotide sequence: TGTGCCAGTAGTATCGTCAGGGAGGCTGGCTACACCTTC.

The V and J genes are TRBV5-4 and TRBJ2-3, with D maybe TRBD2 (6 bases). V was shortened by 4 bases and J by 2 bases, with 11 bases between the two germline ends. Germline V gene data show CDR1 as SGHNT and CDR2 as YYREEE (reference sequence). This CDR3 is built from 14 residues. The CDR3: CASSPSDFTDTQYF. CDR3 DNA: TGTGCCAGCAGCCCTAGCGACTTCACAGATACGCAGTATTTT.

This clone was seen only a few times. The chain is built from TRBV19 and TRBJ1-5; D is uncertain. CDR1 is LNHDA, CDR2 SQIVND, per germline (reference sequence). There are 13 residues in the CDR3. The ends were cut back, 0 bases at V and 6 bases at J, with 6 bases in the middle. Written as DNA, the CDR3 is TGTGCCAGTAGTATAGATCCCAGTCAGCCCCAGCATTTT. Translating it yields CASSIDPSQPQHF.

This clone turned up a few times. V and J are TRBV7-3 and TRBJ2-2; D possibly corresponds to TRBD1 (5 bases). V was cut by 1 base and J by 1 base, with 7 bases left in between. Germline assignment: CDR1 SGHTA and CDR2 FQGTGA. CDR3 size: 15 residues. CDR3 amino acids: CASSLIDRNTGELFF. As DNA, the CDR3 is TGTGCCAGCAGCTTAATAGACAGGAACACCGGGGAGCTGTTTTTT.